This T cell receptor (beta chain) stems from a study of early T cells in non-severe SARS-CoV-2 infection. This clonotype was counted many times. TCRdb fed the 5' RACE reads into MiXCR, producing one record per CDR3 protein. The table lists roughly 100,000 distinct CDR3 sequences, around 13% of them singletons, with 6% to 7.5% in the top ten. Germline V gives CDR1 MDHEN, CDR2 SYDVKM. The CDR3 extends over 14 amino acids. V was pared by 6 bases and J by 2 bases, with 14 bases between. The sequence came from an adult who was a healthcare worker with PCR-confirmed SARS-CoV-2 infection or an uninfected control (not recorded which). J is TRBJ2-7 and V is TRBV28; TRBD1 might be the D (5 bases). Sample: whole blood. This CDR3 is CASSFGQGTYEQYF. The DNA for the CDR3 is TGTGCCAGCAGCTTCGGGCAGGGTACCTACGAGCAGTACTTC.